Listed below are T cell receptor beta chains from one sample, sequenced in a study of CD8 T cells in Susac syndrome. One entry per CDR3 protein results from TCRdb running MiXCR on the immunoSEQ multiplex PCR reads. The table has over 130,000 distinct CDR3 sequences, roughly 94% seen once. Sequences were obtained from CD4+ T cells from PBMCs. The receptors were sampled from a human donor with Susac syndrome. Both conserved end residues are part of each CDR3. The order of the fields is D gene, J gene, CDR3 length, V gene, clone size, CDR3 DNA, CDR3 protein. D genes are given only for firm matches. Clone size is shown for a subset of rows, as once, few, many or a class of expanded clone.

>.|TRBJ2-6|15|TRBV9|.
TGTGCCAGCAGTGTGAGGGGGTTTGGGGCCAACGTCCTGACTTTC
CASSVRGFGANVLTF
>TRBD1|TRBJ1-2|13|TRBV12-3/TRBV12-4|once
TGTGCCAGCAGGGAAACAGGGGAGGTCGGCTACACCTTC
CASRETGEVGYTF
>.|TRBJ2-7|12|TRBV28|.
TGTGCCAGCAGTTTAGGGGGCGGCGAGCAGTACTTC
CASSLGGGEQYF
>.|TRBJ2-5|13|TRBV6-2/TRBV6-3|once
TGTGCCAGCAGCCCGGGGGCGGCGAAGACCCAGTACTTC
CASSPGAAKTQYF
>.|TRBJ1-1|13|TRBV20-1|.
TGCAGTGCTCGCGTGGTCCCTGGCACTGAAGCCTTCTTT
CSARVVPGTEAFF
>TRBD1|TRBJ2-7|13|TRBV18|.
TGTGCCAGCTCGGGGGACAGGGTCAACGAGCAGTACTTC
CASSGDRVNEQYF
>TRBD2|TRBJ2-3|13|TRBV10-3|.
TGTGCCACTAGCGGGGGGGGCACAGATACGCAGTATTTT
CATSGGGTDTQYF
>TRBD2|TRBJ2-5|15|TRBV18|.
TGTGCCAGCTCACCACCCCGTGGCGGGAGTGAGACCCAGTACTTC
CASSPPRGGSETQYF
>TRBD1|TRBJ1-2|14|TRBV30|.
TGTGCCTGGACCACACGGAAGACAGGGGACGGCTACACCTTC
CAWTTRKTGDGYTF
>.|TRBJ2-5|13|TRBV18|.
TGTGCCAGCTCACCGCGAGGGGGAAAGACCCAGTACTTC
CASSPRGGKTQYF
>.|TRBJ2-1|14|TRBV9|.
TGTGCCAGCAGCGCTCAGGGACGCTACAATGAGCAGTTCTTC
CASSAQGRYNEQFF
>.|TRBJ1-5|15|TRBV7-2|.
TGTGCCAGCAGCTTAGCTAGCCATAGCAATCAGCCCCAGCATTTT
CASSLASHSNQPQHF
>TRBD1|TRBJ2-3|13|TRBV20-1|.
TGCAGTGCTGTGACAGGGGGCCCAGATACGCAGTATTTT
CSAVTGGPDTQYF
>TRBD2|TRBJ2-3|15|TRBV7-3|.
TGTGCCAGCAGCTTAAGGACTAGCAACACAGATACGCAGTATTTT
CASSLRTSNTDTQYF
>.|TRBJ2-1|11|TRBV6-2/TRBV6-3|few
TGTGCCAGCAGTTGGTACAATGAGCAGTTCTTC
CASSWYNEQFF
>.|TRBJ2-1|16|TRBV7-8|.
TGTGCCAGCAGCTTATTGCCGGGAAGCGCCCACAATGAGCAGTTCTTC
CASSLLPGSAHNEQFF
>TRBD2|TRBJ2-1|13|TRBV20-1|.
TGCAGTGCTAGCACGGGAGGTGATGGTGAGCAGTTCTTC
CSASTGGDGEQFF
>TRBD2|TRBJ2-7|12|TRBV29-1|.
TGCAGCGTTACGCTAGCGGGAGGGAAGCAGTACTTC
CSVTLAGGKQYF
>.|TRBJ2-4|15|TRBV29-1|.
TGCAGCGTTGAAGCCCTGGGACACCCCAAAAACATTCAGTACTTC
CSVEALGHPKNIQYF
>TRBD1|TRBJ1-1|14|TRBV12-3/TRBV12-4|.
TGTGCCAGCACCCCGGGGACAGTGAACACTGAAGCTTTCTTT
CASTPGTVNTEAFF
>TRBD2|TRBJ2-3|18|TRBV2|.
TGTGCCAGCAGTGAAGGAAGGAGGGTAGCGGGGAGCACAGATACGCAGTATTTT
CASSEGRRVAGSTDTQYF
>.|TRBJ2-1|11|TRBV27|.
TGTGCCAGCAGGAGACAGTCCGAGCAGTTCTTC
CASRRQSEQFF
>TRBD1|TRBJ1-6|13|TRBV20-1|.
TGCAGTGCCTTACAGGGGGTGAAGTCACCCCTCCACTTT
CSALQGVKSPLHF
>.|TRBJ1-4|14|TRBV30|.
TGTGCCTGGAGTGTAAGGACAGTGAATGAAAAACTGTTTTTT
CAWSVRTVNEKLFF
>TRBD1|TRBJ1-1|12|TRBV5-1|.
TGCGCCAGCAGCTTGCCCAACAGGGGAGCTTTCTTT
CASSLPNRGAFF
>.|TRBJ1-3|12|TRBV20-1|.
TGCAGTGCTAGAAAAGGGTGGGACACCATATATTTT
CSARKGWDTIYF
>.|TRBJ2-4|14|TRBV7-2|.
TGTGCCAGCAGCTCGCGTAGGGCCAAAAACATTCAGTACTTC
CASSSRRAKNIQYF
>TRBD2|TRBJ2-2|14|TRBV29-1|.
TGCAAAGGGGGGAGCGGGAGAATCACCGGGGAGCTGTTTTTT
CKGGSGRITGELFF
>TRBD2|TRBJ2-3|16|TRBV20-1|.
TGCAGTGCTAGAGCCGCTAGCGGGAGACAGCCAGATACGCAGTATTTT
CSARAASGRQPDTQYF